This T cell receptor (beta chain) is from a study of T cell repertoires in cytomegalovirus infection. Across the study: Indications came from public TCR beta signatures; they pointed to CMV infection and to a matching HLA type.

Overall study results and limits: In two of eight donors, the top clonotype was HLA-C-restricted CMV-specific. There were carriers of CMV plus the relevant HLA, and cumulative public TCR beta family frequency identified them.

This CDR3 is built from 16 residues. Trimming cost V 8 bases and J 3 bases; bases outside gene matches: 9. CDR1 and CDR2 from the germline V gene are SNHLY and FYNNEI. This clonotype was counted at least ten times. No antigen is known for it. TCRdb independently ran MiXCR on the reads; one entry per CDR3 protein. The data show roughly 130,000 distinct CDR3 sequences, roughly 8.2% seen once. This receptor was identified in a human donor in good health (CMV status not recorded). Some clones in this sample may be carry-over from other donors' samples. V usage is TRBV2 and J usage is TRBJ2-1, with 11 nucleotides matching TRBD2. Sample: PBMCs. The CDR3 DNA sequence: TGTGCCAGCGGGGAAACTAGCGGGGGATACTACAATGAGCAGTTCTTC. Amino acid sequence: CASGETSGGYYNEQFF.